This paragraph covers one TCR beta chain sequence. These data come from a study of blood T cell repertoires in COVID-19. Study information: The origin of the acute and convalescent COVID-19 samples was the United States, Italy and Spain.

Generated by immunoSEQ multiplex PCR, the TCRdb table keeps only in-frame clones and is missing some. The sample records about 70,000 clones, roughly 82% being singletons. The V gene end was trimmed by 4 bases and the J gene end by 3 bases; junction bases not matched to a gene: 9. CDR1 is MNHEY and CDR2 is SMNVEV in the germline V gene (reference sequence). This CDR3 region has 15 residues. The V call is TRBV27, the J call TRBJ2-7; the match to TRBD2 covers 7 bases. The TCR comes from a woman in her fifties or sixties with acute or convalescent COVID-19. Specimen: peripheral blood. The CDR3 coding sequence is TGTGCCAGCAGTTGGGTGGGGGGGTCGGGCTACGAGCAGTACTTC. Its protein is CASSWVGGSGYEQYF.